This T cell receptor beta chain comes out of a study of T cell responses to AZD1222 COVID-19 vaccine (dated by TCRdb to about 2021). Looking at the study overall: AZD1222 recipients given second doses at about 4 weeks or at about 12 weeks were pooled, since spike-specific TCR depth and breadth were not found to differ between the two schedules. TCR sequencing was performed for fewer than 250 trial participants, of whom 200 to 220 were given two doses of AZD1222 and around 25 were given two doses of MenACWY control vaccine. Enrollment into the trials was organized by age into subgroups of 18-55, 56-69 and 70-plus years, and those subgroups contained roughly 160, 29 and 62 TCR-sequenced participants, respectively.

Based on the germline V gene (reference sequence), the CDR1 and CDR2 sequences are SGHKS and YYEKEE. Counted from cysteine to phenylalanine, this CDR3 has 14 amino acids. Kept here is only the CDR3 DNA, which spans 42 bases and is read in frame from base 1. Trimming at the junction amounts to 0 bases on V and 0 bases on J, and the germline ends lie 7 bases apart. Points on this clone: Its antigen is still unknown. Base qualities are not at hand, and no much larger clone is one base apart.

The CDR3 regions of human TCRbeta chains were analyzed by immunosequencing. The published analysis was carried out like this. TCRs in the repertoires were matched against a reference library of SARS-CoV-2-specific TCRs that had been generated with the MIRA antigen-specificity platform. Breadth was defined as the fraction of unique TCRs that were SARS-CoV-2-associated. Depth was defined as the fraction of total T cells that were SARS-CoV-2-associated. Using the MIRA data, each spike-specific TCR was mapped to the spike region that the TCR reacts to and placed in a CD4 or CD8 class. Log10-transformed breadth and depth values were compared by one-way ANOVA with Sidak's multiple comparisons tests. TCRdb took over this immuneACCESS table, retaining in-frame rearrangements with V and J assigned. Such tables are incomplete; in checked studies, under half of the missing clones stem from an unresolved V gene, and the remainder is unexplained. V, J and clone size reflect that table, while D and trimming were determined from the DNA. The sample has around 90,000 clones on record, 65% to 90% of them singletons. 6.3% of the sample goes to the ten largest clones.

Overall study outcomes, separate from this receptor: The 56-69-year group was small, and its depth increase did not reach significance, likely because of low power. Most participants were white British and females outnumbered males, and the authors suggested that clonal diversity may have been underestimated. Conclusions about previously exposed vaccinees were limited because only six AZD1222 recipients were SARS-CoV-2 seropositive at baseline. Vaccine-associated CD4 TCRs spanned the whole spike protein, with dominant responses in regions 160-218 and 743-854. Because no day 14 peak-response samples were available, the repertoires could be characterized only after the peak T cell response. Nearly half of unique spike-specific TCRs reportedly recognized epitopes outside regions mutated in the B.1.351 and B.1.1.7 variants. A significant rise in spike-specific TCR breadth and depth was observed after two AZD1222 doses relative to day 0 and relative to MenACWY recipients.

The time point label for this specimen denotes: baseline before first vaccination. Vaccinee samples came from UK trials COV001 and COV002, including a single-blind randomized controlled phase 2/3 trial of AZD1222 (ChAdOx1 nCoV-19) in healthy adults. For TCRbeta chain sequencing, PBMC samples from trial participants were taken at day 0 and at day 28 after the second dose. This material consisted of peripheral blood, taken on day 0 of AZD1222 vaccination. Here the chain combines TRBV5-5 and TRBJ2-7; the D gene cannot be named for sure. This TCR was recovered from an adult in good health. CDR3 region: CASSLGRNSYEQYF. The bases are TGTGCCAGCAGCTTGGGGAGAAACTCCTACGAGCAGTACTTC. This CDR3, with the reference TRBV5-5 and TRBJ2-7 proteins standing in past its ends, gives the full variable domain DAGVTQSPTHLIKTRGQQVTLRCSPISGHKSVSWYQQVLGQGPQFIFQYYEKEERGRGNFPDRFSARQFPNYSSELNVNALLLGDSALYLCASSLGRNSYEQYFGPGTRLTVT.